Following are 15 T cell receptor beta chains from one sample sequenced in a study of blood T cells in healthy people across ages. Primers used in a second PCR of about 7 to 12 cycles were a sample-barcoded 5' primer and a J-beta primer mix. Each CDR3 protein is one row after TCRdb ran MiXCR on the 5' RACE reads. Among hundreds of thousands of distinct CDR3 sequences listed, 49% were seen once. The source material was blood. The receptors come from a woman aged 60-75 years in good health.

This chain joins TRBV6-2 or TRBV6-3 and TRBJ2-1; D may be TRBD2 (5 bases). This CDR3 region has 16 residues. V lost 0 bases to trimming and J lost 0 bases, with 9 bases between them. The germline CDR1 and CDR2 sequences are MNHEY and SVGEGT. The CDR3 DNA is TGTGCCAGCAGTTACTCGAGGGTGAGCTCCTACAATGAGCAGTTCTTC. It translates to CASSYSRVSSYNEQFF.

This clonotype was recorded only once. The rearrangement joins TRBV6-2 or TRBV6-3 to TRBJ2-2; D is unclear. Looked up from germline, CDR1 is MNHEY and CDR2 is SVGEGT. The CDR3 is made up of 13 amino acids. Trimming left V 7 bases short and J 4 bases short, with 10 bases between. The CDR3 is CASTRSSTGELFF. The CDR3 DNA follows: TGTGCCAGCACTAGATCAAGCACCGGGGAGCTGTTTTTT.

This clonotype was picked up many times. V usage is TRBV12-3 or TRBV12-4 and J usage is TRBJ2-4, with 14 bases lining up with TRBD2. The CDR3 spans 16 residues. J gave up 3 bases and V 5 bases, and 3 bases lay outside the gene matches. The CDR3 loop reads CASSPGLAGGKNIQYF. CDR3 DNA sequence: TGTGCCAGCAGTCCCGGACTAGCGGGGGGCAAAAACATTCAGTACTTC.

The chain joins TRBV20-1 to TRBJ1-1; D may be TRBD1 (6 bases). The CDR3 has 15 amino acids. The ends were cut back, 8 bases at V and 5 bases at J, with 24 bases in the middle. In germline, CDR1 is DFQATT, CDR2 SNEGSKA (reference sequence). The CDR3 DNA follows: TGCAGTCCCCGGGGGGGGGGCGCAGGATGGACTGAAGCTTTCTTT. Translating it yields CSPRGGGAGWTEAFF.

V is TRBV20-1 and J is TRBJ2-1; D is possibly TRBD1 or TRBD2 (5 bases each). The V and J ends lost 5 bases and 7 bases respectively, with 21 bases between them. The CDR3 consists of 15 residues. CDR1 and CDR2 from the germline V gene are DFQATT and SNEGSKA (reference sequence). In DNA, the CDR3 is TGCAGTGCTCGCTACCCCCGGGACGGTGGGAATGAGCAGTTCTTC. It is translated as CSARYPRDGGNEQFF.

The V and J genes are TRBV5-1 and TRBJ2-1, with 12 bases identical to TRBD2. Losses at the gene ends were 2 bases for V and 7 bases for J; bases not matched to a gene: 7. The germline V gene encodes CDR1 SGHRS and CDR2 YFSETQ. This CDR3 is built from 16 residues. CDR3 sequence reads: CASSFLTSGSRNEQFF. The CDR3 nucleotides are TGCGCCAGCAGCTTCTTGACTAGCGGGAGTAGAAATGAGCAGTTCTTC.

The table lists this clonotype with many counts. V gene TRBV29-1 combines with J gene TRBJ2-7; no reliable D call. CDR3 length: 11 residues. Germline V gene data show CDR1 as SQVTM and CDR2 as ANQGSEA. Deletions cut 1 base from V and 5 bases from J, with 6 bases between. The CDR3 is CSVEGVHEQYF. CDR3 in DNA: TGCAGCGTTGAAGGGGTCCACGAGCAGTACTTC.

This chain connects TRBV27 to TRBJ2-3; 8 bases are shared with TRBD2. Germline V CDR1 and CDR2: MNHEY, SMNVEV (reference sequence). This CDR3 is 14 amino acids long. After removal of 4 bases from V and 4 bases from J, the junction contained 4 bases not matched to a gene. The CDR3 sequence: CASSSQRESDTQYF. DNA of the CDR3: TGTGCCAGCAGTTCCCAGCGGGAGTCAGATACGCAGTATTTT.

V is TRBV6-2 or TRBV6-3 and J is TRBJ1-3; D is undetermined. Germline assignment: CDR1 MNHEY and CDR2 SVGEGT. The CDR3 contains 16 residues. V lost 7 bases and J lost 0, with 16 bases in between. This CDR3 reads CASNRANSFSGNTIYF. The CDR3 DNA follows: TGTGCCAGCAACCGGGCCAACTCCTTCTCTGGAAACACCATATATTTT.

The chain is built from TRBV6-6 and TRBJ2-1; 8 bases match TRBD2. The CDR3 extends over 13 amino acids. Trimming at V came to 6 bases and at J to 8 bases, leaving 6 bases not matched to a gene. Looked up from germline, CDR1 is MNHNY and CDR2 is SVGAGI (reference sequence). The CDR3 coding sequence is TGTGCCAGCAGCCGGGAGGGCCGGTATGAGCAGTTCTTC. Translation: CASSREGRYEQFF.

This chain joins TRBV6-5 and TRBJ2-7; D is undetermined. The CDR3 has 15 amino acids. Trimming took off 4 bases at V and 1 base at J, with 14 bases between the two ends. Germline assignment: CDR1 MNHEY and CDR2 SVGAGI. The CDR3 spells CASSSPMSPSYEQYF. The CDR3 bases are TGTGCCAGCAGTTCCCCCATGTCCCCGTCCTACGAGCAGTACTTC.

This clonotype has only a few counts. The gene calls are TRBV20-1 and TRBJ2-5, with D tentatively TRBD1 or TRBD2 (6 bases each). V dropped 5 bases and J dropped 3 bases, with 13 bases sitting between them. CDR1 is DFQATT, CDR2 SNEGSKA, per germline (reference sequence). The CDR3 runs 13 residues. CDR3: CSAVKGGKETQYF. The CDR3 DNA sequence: TGCAGTGCTGTCAAGGGGGGAAAAGAGACCCAGTACTTC.

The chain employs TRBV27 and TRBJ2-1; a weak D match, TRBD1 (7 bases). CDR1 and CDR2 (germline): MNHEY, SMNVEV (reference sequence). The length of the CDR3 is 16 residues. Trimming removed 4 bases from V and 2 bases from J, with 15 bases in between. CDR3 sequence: CASSYARGTAYNEQFF. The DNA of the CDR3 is TGTGCCAGCAGTTACGCCCGCGGGACAGCCTACAATGAGCAGTTCTTC.

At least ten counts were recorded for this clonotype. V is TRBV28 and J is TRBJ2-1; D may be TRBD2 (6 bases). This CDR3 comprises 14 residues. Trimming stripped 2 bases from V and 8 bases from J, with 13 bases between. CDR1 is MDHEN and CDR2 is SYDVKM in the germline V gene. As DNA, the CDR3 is TGTGCCAGCAGTTTAGCGGGAAGGGGCGATGAGCAGTTCTTC. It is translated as CASSLAGRGDEQFF.

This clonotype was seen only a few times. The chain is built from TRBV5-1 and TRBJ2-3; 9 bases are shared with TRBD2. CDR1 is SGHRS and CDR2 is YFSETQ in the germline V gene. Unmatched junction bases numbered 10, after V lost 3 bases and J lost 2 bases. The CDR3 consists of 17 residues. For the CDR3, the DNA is TGCGCCAGCAGCTCCACCTCACTAGCGGGTTACACAGATACGCAGTATTTT. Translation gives CASSSTSLAGYTDTQYF.